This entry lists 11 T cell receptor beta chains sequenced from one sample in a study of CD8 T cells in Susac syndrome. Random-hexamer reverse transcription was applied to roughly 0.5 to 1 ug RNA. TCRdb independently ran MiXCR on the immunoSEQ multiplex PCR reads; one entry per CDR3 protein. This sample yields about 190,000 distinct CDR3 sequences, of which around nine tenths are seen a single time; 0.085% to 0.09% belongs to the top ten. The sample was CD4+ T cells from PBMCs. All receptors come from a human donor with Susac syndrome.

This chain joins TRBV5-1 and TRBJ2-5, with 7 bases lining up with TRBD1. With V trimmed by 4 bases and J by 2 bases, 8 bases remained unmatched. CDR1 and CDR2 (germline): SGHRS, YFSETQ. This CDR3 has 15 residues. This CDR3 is CASSIGTDKQETQYF. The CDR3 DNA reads TGCGCCAGCAGCATAGGGACAGATAAACAAGAGACCCAGTACTTC. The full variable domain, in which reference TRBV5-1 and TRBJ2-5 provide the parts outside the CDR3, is KAGVTQTPRYLIKTRGQQVTLSCSPISGHRSVSWYQQTPGQGLQFLFEYFSETQRNKGNFPGRFSGRQFSNSRSEMNVSTLELGDSALYLCASSIGTDKQETQYFGPGTRLLVL.

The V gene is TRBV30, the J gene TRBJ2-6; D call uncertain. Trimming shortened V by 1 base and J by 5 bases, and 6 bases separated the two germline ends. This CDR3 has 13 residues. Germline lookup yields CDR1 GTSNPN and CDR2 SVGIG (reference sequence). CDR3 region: CAWSDVRANVLTF. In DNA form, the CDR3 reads TGTGCCTGGAGTGATGTTCGGGCCAACGTCCTGACTTTC. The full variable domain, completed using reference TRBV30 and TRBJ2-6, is SQTIHQWPATLVQPVGSPLSLECTVEGTSNPNLYWYRQAAGRGLQLLFYSVGIGQISSEVPQNLSASRPQDRQFILSSKKLLLSDSGFYLCAWSDVRANVLTFGAGSRLTVL.

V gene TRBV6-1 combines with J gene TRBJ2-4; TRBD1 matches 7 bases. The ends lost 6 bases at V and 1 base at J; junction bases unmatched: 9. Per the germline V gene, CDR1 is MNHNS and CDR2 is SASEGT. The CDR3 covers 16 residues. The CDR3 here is CASSLRGQGAKNIQYF. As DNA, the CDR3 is TGTGCCAGCAGCCTAAGGGGGCAAGGGGCCAAAAACATTCAGTACTTC.

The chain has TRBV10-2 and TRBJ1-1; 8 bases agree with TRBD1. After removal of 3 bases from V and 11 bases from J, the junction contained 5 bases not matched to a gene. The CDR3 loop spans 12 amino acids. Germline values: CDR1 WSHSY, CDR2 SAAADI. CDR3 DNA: TGCGCCAGCAGTGAACAGGGGGGCACGGCTTTCTTT. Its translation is CASSEQGGTAFF.

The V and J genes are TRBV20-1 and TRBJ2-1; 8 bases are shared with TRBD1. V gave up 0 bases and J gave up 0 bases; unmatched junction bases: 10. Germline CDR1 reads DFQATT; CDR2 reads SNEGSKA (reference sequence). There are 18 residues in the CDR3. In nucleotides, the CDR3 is TGCAGTGCTAGAGATACGGGCAGGGGGCTCGGCTCCTACAATGAGCAGTTCTTC. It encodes CSARDTGRGLGSYNEQFF.

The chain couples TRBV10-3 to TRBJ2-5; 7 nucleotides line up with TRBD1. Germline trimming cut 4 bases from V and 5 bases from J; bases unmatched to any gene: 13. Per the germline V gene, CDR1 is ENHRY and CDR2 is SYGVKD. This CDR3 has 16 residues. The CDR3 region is CAISGPGQAQGETQYF. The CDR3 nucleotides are TGTGCCATCAGTGGTCCCGGACAGGCCCAAGGGGAGACCCAGTACTTC.

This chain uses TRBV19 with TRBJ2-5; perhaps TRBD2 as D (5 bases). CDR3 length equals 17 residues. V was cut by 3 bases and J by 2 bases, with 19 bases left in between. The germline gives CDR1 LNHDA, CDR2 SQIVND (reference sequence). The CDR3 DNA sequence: TGTGCCAGTAGTATCACACCCCCGGCTCGGGGACAAGAGACCCAGTACTTC. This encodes CASSITPPARGQETQYF.

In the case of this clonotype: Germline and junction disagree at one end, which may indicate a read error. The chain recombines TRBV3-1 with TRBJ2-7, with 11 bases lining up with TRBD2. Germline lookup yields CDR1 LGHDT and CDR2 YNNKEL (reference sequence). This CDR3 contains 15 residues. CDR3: CASSQLAGGPTGVNF. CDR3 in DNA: TGTGCCAGCAGCCAACTAGCGGGGGGCCCGACTGGGGTGAACTTC.

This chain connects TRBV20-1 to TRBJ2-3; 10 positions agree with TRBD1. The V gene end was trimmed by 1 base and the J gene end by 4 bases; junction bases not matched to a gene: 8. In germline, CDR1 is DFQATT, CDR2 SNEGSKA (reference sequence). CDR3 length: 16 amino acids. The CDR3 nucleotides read TGCAGTGCTAGAGTCCGGGACAGGGGCTGGTCAGATACGCAGTATTTT. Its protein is CSARVRDRGWSDTQYF.

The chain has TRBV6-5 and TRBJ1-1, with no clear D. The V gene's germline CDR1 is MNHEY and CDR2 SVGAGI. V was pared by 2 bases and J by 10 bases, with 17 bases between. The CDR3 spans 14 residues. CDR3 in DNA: TGTGCCAGCAGTTACACAGCGGGAAACGTAGGAGCTTTCTTT. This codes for CASSYTAGNVGAFF.

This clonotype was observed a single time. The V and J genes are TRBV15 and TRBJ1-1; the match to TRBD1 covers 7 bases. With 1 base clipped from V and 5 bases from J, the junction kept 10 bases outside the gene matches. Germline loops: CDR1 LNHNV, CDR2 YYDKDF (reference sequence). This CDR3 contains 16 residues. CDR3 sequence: CATSRADRAKGTEAFF. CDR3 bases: TGTGCCACCAGCAGAGCAGACAGGGCGAAGGGGACTGAAGCTTTCTTT.